The source of this T cell receptor (beta chain) is a study of cytomegalovirus exposure and HLA in healthy donors. General study points: With high specificity and sensitivity, the classifier reportedly diagnosed cytomegalovirus status. It was confirmed in vitro that a few of the CMV-associated chains were specific for CMV antigens. Only CMV serostatus was available as immune exposure information.

The CDR3 runs 16 residues. Germline V gene lookup returns CDR1 SGHDT and CDR2 YYEEEE. J was trimmed by 5 bases and V by 3 bases; bases with no gene match: 12. Concerning this clone itself: The target antigen is unknown.

PCR used 60 Vbeta primers and 13 Jbeta primers. Profiling relied on immunoSEQ multiplex PCR, and the TCRdb table lists in-frame clones only, not all of them. The table lists over 130,000 clones, approximately 70% of them singletons, with approximately 1.6% in the top ten. This chain joins TRBV5-6 and TRBJ2-7; 9 bases line up with TRBD2. Input material: PBMCs. The TCR comes from a woman aged 30 to 39 in good health and CMV-seronegative. This chain's CDR3 is CASSSPGAGGSHEQYF. The CDR3, as DNA: TGTGCCAGCAGCTCCCCGGGAGCGGGAGGTTCCCACGAGCAGTACTTC.